This TCR beta chain was recorded in a study of blood T cell repertoires in COVID-19. About the research overall: Resolution of symptoms, clearance, or two negative PCRs was present in recovered Cohort 3 donors. Donors in the United States, Italy and Spain gave samples during acute or convalescent COVID-19.

Sequencing used immunoSEQ multiplex PCR; TCRdb keeps in-frame clones, though not all of them. The sample holds roughly 210,000 clones, 80% to 90% seen once. Germline V CDR1 and CDR2: SQVTM, ANQGSEA. Trimming pared 8 bases from V and 1 base from J, leaving 15 bases between. The CDR3 is made up of 13 amino acids. The source material was PBMCs or T cells enriched from blood (not recorded which). This clonotype was obtained from a man younger than 45 in a cohort exposed to, infected with or recovered from COVID-19 (not recorded which). The chain uses TRBV29-1 and TRBJ2-7; maybe TRBD1 (5 bases). The CDR3 DNA follows: TGCAGCATCGGACGCAGGGCGTCCTACGAGCAGTACTTC. Residues: CSIGRRASYEQYF.